Following are 25 T cell receptor beta chains from one sample sequenced in a study of blood T cells in healthy people across ages. A second PCR of about 7 to 12 cycles used a sample-barcoded 5' primer and a J-beta primer mix. From the 5' RACE reads, TCRdb called clonotypes with MiXCR, one entry per CDR3 protein. The sample has more than 650,000 distinct CDR3 sequences; around 25% are singletons. The same specimen was also included in a second study, on T cells of mothers and their children.

Sequenced material: blood. These receptors all come from a boy younger than 18 in good health.

The genes are TRBV7-9 and TRBJ2-5; TRBD2 agrees at 9 bases. V shed 1 base and J 5 bases; nucleotides not matched to a gene: 14. The CDR3 contains 18 residues. The germline V gene has CDR1 SEHNR and CDR2 FQNEAQ (reference sequence). The CDR3 DNA is TGTGCCAGCAGCTTAGGGGCGACTAGCGGCCAACTGGGGGAGACCCAGTACTTC. The encoded protein is CASSLGATSGQLGETQYF.

J is TRBJ2-3 and V is TRBV6-5; the D call may be TRBD1 or TRBD2 (6 bases each). The CDR3 extends over 14 amino acids. The germline V gene has CDR1 MNHEY and CDR2 SVGAGI. The V end was cut by 2 bases, the J end by 6 bases, with 12 bases between. The DNA for the CDR3 is TGTGCCAGCAGTTACGCCCGGGGGCACGATACGCAGTATTTT. Its protein product is CASSYARGHDTQYF.

This clonotype came up a few times. The genes are TRBV5-1 and TRBJ1-2, with 8 positions matching TRBD1. This CDR3 comprises 15 residues. The germline CDR1 and CDR2 sequences are SGHRS and YFSETQ. Losses at the gene ends were 1 base for V and 5 bases for J; bases not matched to a gene: 7. The CDR3 region is CASSLPAGGKYGYTF. The DNA for the CDR3 is TGCGCCAGCAGCTTGCCGGCAGGGGGCAAGTATGGCTACACCTTC.

This clonotype was picked up a small number of times. DNA for the CDR3: TGTGCCAGCAGCTTGGACGGGGGCCGGGCAGAGACCCAGTACTTC. Amino acids: CASSLDGGRAETQYF. The J gene is TRBJ2-1, the V gene TRBV5-5, with D perhaps assigned TRBD1 or TRBD2 (6 bases each). The closer fit of TRBJ2-5 to the DNA end suggests the J call may be wrong. The germline gives CDR1 SGHKS, CDR2 YYEKEE (reference sequence). The CDR3 loop spans 15 amino acids.

DNA of the CDR3: TGTGCCAGCAGCCAAAAGGGCAGGAACACCATATATTTT. Translated: CASSQKGRNTIYF. V gene TRBV7-2 combines with J gene TRBJ1-3; D unclear. The CDR3 spans 13 residues. Germline V gene sequence: CDR1 SGHTA, CDR2 FQGNSA. V gave up 5 bases and J gave up 7 bases, with 12 bases separating them.

V and J are TRBV20-1 and TRBJ2-5; the D gene is possibly TRBD2 (5 bases). V lost 3 bases to trimming and J lost 1 base, with 15 bases between them. This CDR3 contains 15 residues. CDR1 and CDR2 (germline): DFQATT, SNEGSKA (reference sequence). The CDR3 sequence: CSASYRRLPQETQYF. DNA of the CDR3: TGCAGTGCTAGTTATCGTCGACTACCCCAAGAGACCCAGTACTTC.

This clonotype was detected only a few times. The junction differs from germline at one of its ends, possibly a read error. The chain couples TRBV9 to TRBJ2-1; 8 bases match TRBD2. CDR1 and CDR2 from the germline V gene are SGDLS and YYNGEE. This CDR3 is built from 15 residues. The CDR3: CAGSGESGGRNEQFF. DNA of the CDR3: TGTGCCGGCAGCGGAGAGAGCGGGGGCCGAAATGAGCAGTTCTTC.

The sample holds one count of this clonotype. The genes are TRBV6-1 and TRBJ2-7, with D perhaps TRBD2 (6 bases). The V end lost 7 bases, the J end lost 2 bases, and 12 bases lay between the germline ends. In germline, CDR1 is MNHNS, CDR2 SASEGT. CDR3 length equals 13 residues. The CDR3 sequence: CASTKTGAYEQYF. The CDR3 DNA sequence: TGTGCCAGCACTAAGACGGGGGCCTACGAGCAGTACTTC.

This clonotype occurred many times. J is TRBJ1-1 and V is TRBV6-6; D gene unclear. The germline V gene has CDR1 MNHNY and CDR2 SVGAGI (reference sequence). This CDR3 spans 13 amino acids. Trimming stripped 6 bases from V and 0 bases from J, with 8 bases between. CDR3 nucleotide sequence: TGTGCCAGCAGACCCGGCCTGAACACTGAAGCTTTCTTT. As protein: CASRPGLNTEAFF.

The chain employs TRBV20-1 and TRBJ2-5, with unresolved D. V lost 6 bases to trimming and J lost 1 base, with 18 bases between them. The CDR3 covers 15 residues. Germline V lookup: CDR1 DFQATT, CDR2 SNEGSKA (reference sequence). DNA of the CDR3: TGCAGTGCCCTGGACCACCGAAACCTCCAAGAGACCCAGTACTTC. It specifies CSALDHRNLQETQYF.

This sequence joins TRBV29-1 and TRBJ2-1; TRBD1 aligns across 8 bases. The V segment lost 6 bases and the J segment 8 bases; nucleotides outside the gene matches: 6. Germline V gene lookup returns CDR1 SQVTM and CDR2 ANQGSEA. This CDR3 comprises 12 residues. The CDR3 nucleotides read TGCAGCGTGACCCCGACAGGGGATGAGCAGTTCTTC. Its translation is CSVTPTGDEQFF.

The CDR3 nucleotides are TGTGCCAGCAGCACCAGCCAGGAGTACAGCAAAAACATTCAGTACTTC. Protein: CASSTSQEYSKNIQYF. The chain couples TRBV11-1 to TRBJ2-4; no clear D gene. Germline V lookup: CDR1 SGHAT, CDR2 FQDESV (reference sequence). The ends were cut back, 5 bases at V and 3 bases at J, with 17 bases in the middle. The CDR3 contains 16 residues.

This clonotype has only a few counts. The rearrangement uses TRBV20-1 and TRBJ2-1; 11 nucleotides agree with TRBD2. The CDR3 spans 16 residues. V shed 1 base and J 6 bases; nucleotides not matched to a gene: 8. Germline loops: CDR1 DFQATT, CDR2 SNEGSKA (reference sequence). The CDR3 coding sequence is TGCAGTGCTAGAGGGGTTAGCGGGGGGGCTGCCAATGAGCAGTTCTTC. Translated: CSARGVSGGAANEQFF.

The table lists this clonotype with a few counts. V usage is TRBV20-1 and J usage is TRBJ2-7, with D unclear. The CDR3 length is 14 residues. Germline values: CDR1 DFQATT, CDR2 SNEGSKA (reference sequence). V lost 3 bases and J 0 bases, leaving 12 bases between the germline ends. Here the CDR3 DNA reads TGCAGTGCTAGTCCAGACTCCTTCTCCTACGAGCAGTACTTC. This sequence encodes CSASPDSFSYEQYF.

This chain links TRBV29-1 with TRBJ2-5; 7 bases line up with TRBD2. The CDR3 is 12 amino acids. V shed 7 bases and J 2 bases; nucleotides not matched to a gene: 4. CDR1 is SQVTM, CDR2 ANQGSEA, per germline. The CDR3: CSGEGGQETQYF. CDR3 bases: TGCAGCGGGGAGGGCGGTCAAGAGACCCAGTACTTC. Filled out from reference TRBV29-1 and TRBJ2-5, the complete variable domain reads SAVISQKPSRDICQRGTSLTIQCQVDSQVTMMFWYRQQPGQSLTLIATANQGSEATYESGFVIDKFPISRPNLTFSTLTVSNMSPEDSSIYLCSGEGGQETQYFGPGTRLLVL.

In its sample, this clonotype was seen once. This chain connects TRBV20-1 to TRBJ1-5; tentative D call: TRBD1 (5 bases). The ends were cut back, 6 bases at V and 7 bases at J, with 13 bases in the middle. Germline V lookup: CDR1 DFQATT, CDR2 SNEGSKA (reference sequence). The CDR3 runs 12 residues. CDR3: CSAGREGQPQHF. CDR3 nucleotides: TGCAGTGCAGGCAGGGAAGGGCAGCCCCAGCATTTT.

V gene TRBV4-1 combines with J gene TRBJ2-1; 10 bases agree with TRBD2. The germline gives CDR1 MGHRA, CDR2 YSYEKL. J was trimmed by 0 bases and V by 3 bases; bases with no gene match: 5. The CDR3 runs to 17 residues. For the CDR3, the DNA is TGCGCCAGCAGCCAGAGGACTAGCGGAAACTCCTACAATGAGCAGTTCTTC. Amino acids: CASSQRTSGNSYNEQFF.

To note about this clonotype: An end of the junction does not agree with germline; a read error may underlie this. The gene calls are TRBV5-1 and TRBJ2-1, with no clear D. From germline, CDR1 is SGHRS and CDR2 YFSETQ. There are 15 residues in the CDR3. The CDR3 is CASSLERSSCNEQFF. The CDR3 nucleotides are TGCGCCAGCAGCCTCGAACGGAGCTCCTGCAATGAGCAGTTCTTC.

V usage is TRBV5-1 and J usage is TRBJ2-6; D possibly corresponds to TRBD1 (6 bases). Germline values: CDR1 SGHRS, CDR2 YFSETQ. Trimming removed 7 bases from V and 0 bases from J, with 14 bases in between. This CDR3 is 16 amino acids long. CDR3 region: CASLDSWDSGANVLTF. CDR3 nucleotides: TGCGCCAGCCTGGACAGCTGGGACTCTGGGGCCAACGTCCTGACTTTC.

This chain connects TRBV7-8 to TRBJ2-5; 7 bases fit TRBD1. The J call may be faulty, since TRBJ2-7 better matches the DNA end. CDR3 length: 13 residues. Germline V lookup: CDR1 SGHVS, CDR2 FQNEAQ. The CDR3 spells CASSAGTEYEQYF. DNA of the CDR3: TGTGCCAGCAGCGCCGGGACAGAGTACGAGCAGTACTTC.

This clonotype was seen more than once but under ten times. Here the CDR3 reads CATSRDRGRRVATNEKLFF. For the CDR3, the DNA is TGTGCCACCAGCAGAGATCGGGGCAGGAGAGTTGCAACTAATGAAAAACTGTTTTTT. The chain has TRBV15 and TRBJ1-4, with D possibly matching TRBD1 (5 bases). Trimming took off 0 bases at V and 0 bases at J, with 17 bases between the two ends. Per germline, CDR1 LNHNV and CDR2 YYDKDF (reference sequence). This CDR3 is built from 19 residues.

This clonotype showed up just a few times. This chain connects TRBV12-3 or TRBV12-4 to TRBJ2-7, with 10 bases fitting TRBD1. This CDR3 spans 15 amino acids. Trimming removed 5 bases from V and 1 base from J; junction bases left unmatched: 5. CDR3 sequence: CASSNSGQGSYEQYF. The DNA of the CDR3 is TGTGCCAGCAGTAACTCGGGACAGGGGTCCTACGAGCAGTACTTC.

Ten or more counts support this clonotype. The V and J genes are TRBV19 and TRBJ2-1; no definite D call. This CDR3 is 12 amino acids long. The V end was cut by 8 bases, the J end by 0 bases, with 5 bases between. Germline CDR1 LNHDA, CDR2 SQIVND (reference sequence). The CDR3 sequence is CASSGSYNEQFF. CDR3 DNA sequence: TGTGCCAGTTCGGGCTCCTACAATGAGCAGTTCTTC.

V is TRBV9 and J is TRBJ2-5; 9 nucleotides align to TRBD1. CDR3 length equals 18 residues. Unmatched junction bases numbered 11, after V lost 0 bases and J lost 2 bases. Per the germline V gene, CDR1 is SGDLS and CDR2 is YYNGEE. The CDR3 bases are TGTGCCAGCAGCGTAGGCACTTCCGGGACAGGGTATCAAGAGACCCAGTACTTC. Translated, it gives CASSVGTSGTGYQETQYF. The full variable domain, with the rest looked up from reference TRBV9 and TRBJ2-5, is DSGVTQTPKHLITATGQRVTLRCSPRSGDLSVYWYQQSLDQGLQFLIQYYNGEERAKGNILERFSAQQFPDLHSELNLSSLELGDSALYFCASSVGTSGTGYQETQYFGPGTRLLVL.

This chain joins TRBV19 and TRBJ2-5; D call uncertain. The CDR3 spans 14 residues. Per the germline V gene, CDR1 is LNHDA and CDR2 is SQIVND (reference sequence). Trimming shortened V by 1 base and J by 2 bases, and 8 bases separated the two germline ends. In nucleotides, the CDR3 is TGTGCCAGTAGTATAGGGATGACTCAAGAGACCCAGTACTTC. Amino acids: CASSIGMTQETQYF.